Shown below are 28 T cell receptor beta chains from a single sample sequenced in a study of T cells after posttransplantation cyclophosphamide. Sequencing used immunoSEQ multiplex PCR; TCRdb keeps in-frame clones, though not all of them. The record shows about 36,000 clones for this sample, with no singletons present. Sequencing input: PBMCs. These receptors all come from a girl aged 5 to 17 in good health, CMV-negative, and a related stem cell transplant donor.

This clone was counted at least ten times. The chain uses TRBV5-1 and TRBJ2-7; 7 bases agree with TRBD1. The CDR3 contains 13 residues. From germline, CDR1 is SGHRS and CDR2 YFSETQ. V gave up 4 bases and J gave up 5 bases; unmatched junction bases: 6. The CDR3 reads CASSPIDRDEQYF. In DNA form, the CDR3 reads TGCGCCAGCAGCCCGATCGACAGGGACGAGCAGTACTTC.

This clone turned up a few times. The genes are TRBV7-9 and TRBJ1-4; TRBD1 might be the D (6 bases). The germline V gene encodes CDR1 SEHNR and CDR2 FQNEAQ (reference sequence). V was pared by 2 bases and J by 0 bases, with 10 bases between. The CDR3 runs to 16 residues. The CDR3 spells CASSLTQGTTNEKLFF. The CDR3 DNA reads TGTGCCAGCAGCTTAACACAGGGCACAACTAATGAAAAACTGTTTTTT.

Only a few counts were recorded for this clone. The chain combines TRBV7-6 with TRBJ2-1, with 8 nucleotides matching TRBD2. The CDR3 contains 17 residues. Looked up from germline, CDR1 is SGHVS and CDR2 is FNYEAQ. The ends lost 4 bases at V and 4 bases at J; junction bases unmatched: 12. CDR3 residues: CASSSRVAGTLYNEQFF. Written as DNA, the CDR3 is TGTGCCAGCAGCTCGAGGGTAGCGGGGACCCTATACAATGAGCAGTTCTTC.

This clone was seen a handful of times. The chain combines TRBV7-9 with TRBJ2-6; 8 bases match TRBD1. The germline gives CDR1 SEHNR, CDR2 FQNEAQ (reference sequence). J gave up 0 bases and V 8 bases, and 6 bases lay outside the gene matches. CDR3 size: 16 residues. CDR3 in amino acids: CASSRQGSSGANVLTF. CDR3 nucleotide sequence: TGTGCCAGCTCGAGACAGGGGAGCTCTGGGGCCAACGTCCTGACTTTC.

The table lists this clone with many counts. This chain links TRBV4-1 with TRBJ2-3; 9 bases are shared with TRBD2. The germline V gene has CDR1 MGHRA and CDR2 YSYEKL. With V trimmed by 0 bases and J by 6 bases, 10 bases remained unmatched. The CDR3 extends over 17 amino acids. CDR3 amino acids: CASSQDLRNLAGDTQYF. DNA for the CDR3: TGCGCCAGCAGCCAAGATTTGAGAAACCTAGCGGGGGATACGCAGTATTTT.

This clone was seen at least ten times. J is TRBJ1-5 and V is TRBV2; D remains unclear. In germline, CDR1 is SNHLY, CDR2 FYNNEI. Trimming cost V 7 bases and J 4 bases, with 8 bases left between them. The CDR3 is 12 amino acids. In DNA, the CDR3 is TGTGCCAGCAAGTTGGAGAATCAGCCCCAGCATTTT. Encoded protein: CASKLENQPQHF.

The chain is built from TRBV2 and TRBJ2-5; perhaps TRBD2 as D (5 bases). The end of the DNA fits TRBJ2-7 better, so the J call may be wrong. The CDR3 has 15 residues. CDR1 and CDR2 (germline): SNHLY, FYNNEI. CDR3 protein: CASIEGRRESYEQYF. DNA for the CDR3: TGTGCCAGCATCGAGGGCAGGAGAGAATCCTACGAGCAGTACTTC.

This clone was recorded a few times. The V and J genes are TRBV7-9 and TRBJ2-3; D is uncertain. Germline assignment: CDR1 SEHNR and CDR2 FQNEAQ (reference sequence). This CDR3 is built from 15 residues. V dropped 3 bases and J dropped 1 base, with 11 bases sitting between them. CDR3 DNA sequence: TGTGCCAGCAGCTTGAGGCGAAGAGGCACAGATACGCAGTATTTT. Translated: CASSLRRRGTDTQYF.

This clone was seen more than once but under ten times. The CDR3 DNA sequence: TGTGCCAGCAGAATCGGGGGGGGGAACACCGGGGAGCTGTTTTTT. It encodes CASRIGGGNTGELFF. V usage is TRBV6-1 and J usage is TRBJ2-2, with 8 bases identical to TRBD2. The CDR3 is 15 residues long. From germline, CDR1 is MNHNS and CDR2 SASEGT. Trimming cost V 6 bases and J 1 base; bases outside gene matches: 4.

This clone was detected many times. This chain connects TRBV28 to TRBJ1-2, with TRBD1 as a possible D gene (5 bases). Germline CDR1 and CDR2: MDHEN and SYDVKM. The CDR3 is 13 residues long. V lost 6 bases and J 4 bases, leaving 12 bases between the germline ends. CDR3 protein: CASRTGGFYGYTF. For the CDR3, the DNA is TGTGCCAGCAGGACTGGGGGGTTCTATGGCTACACCTTC.

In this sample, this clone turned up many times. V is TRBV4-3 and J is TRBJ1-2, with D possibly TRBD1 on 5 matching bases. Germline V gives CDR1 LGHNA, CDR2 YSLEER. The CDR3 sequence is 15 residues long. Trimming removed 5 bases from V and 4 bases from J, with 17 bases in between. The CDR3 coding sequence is TGCGCCAGCAGCGAGGTGGTAGGGGAGGGCTATGGCTACACCTTC. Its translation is CASSEVVGEGYGYTF.

In nucleotides, the CDR3 is TGTGCCAGCAGCTTATCCGGGGGTGCCCTATATGGCTACACCTTC. This sequence encodes CASSLSGGALYGYTF. The chain joins TRBV13 to TRBJ1-2; a possible D gene is TRBD1 (5 bases). CDR1 is PRHDT, CDR2 FYEKMQ, per germline (reference sequence). V was pared by 2 bases and J by 5 bases, with 15 bases between. The CDR3 spans 15 residues.

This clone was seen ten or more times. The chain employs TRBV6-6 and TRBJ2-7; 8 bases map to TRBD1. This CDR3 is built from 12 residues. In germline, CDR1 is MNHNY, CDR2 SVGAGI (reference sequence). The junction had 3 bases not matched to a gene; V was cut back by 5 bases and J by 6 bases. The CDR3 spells CASSQDRGEQYF. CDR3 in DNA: TGTGCCAGCAGTCAAGACAGGGGCGAGCAGTACTTC.

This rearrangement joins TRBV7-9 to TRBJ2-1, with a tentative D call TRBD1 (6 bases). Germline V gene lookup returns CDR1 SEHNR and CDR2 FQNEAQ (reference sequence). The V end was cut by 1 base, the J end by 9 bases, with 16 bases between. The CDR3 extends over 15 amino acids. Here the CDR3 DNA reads TGTGCCAGCAGCTTAGGTACAGGGCAAGGAGGTGAGCAGTTCTTC. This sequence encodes CASSLGTGQGGEQFF.

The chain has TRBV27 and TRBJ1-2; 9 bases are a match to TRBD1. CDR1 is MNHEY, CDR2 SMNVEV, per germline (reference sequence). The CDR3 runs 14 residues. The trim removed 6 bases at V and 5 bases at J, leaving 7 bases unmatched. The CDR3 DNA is TGTGCCAGCAGGAGAGGACAGGGGCTTTATGGCTACACCTTC. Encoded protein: CASRRGQGLYGYTF.

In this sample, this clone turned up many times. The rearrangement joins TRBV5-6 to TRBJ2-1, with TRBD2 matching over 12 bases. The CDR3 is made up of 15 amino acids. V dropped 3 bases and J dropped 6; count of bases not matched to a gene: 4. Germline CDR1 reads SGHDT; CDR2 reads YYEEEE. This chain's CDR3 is CASSSGLAGSNEQFF. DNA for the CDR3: TGTGCCAGCAGCTCAGGACTAGCGGGAAGCAATGAGCAGTTCTTC.

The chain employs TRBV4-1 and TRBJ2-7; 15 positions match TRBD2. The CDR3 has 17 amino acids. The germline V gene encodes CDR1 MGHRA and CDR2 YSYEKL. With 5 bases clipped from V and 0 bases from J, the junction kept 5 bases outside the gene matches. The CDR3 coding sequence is TGCGCCAGCAGCGGGACTAGCGGGGGGCCGAGCTCCTACGAGCAGTACTTC. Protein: CASSGTSGGPSSYEQYF.

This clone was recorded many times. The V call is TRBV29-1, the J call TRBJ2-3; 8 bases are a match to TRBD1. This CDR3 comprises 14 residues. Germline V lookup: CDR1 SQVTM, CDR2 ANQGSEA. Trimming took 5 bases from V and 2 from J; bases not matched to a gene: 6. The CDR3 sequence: CSVSRGLTTDTQYF. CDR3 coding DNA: TGCAGCGTTTCCAGGGGGCTGACCACAGATACGCAGTATTTT.

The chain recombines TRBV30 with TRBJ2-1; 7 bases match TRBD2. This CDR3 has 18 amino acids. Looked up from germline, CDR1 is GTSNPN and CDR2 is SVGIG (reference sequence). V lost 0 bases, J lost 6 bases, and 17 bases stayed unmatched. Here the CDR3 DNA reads TGTGCCTGGAGTGTCTTTCTGGTGGCGGGAGCTAATGGCAATGAGCAGTTCTTC. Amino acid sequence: CAWSVFLVAGANGNEQFF. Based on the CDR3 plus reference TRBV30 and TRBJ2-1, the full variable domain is SQTIHQWPATLVQPVGSPLSLECTVEGTSNPNLYWYRQAAGRGLQLLFYSVGIGQISSEVPQNLSASRPQDRQFILSSKKLLLSDSGFYLCAWSVFLVAGANGNEQFFGPGTRLTVL.

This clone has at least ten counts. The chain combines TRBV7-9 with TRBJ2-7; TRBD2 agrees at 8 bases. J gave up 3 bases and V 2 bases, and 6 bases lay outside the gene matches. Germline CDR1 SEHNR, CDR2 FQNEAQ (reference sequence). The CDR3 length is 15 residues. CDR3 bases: TGTGCCAGCAGCTTACTTAGCGGGAATAGCTACGAGCAGTACTTC. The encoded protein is CASSLLSGNSYEQYF.

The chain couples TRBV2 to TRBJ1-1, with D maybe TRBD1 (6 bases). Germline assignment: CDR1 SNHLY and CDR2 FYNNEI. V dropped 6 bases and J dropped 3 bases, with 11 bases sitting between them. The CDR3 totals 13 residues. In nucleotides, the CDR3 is TGTGCCAGCAGCGAACAGGGTTACACTGAAGCTTTCTTT. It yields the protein CASSEQGYTEAFF.

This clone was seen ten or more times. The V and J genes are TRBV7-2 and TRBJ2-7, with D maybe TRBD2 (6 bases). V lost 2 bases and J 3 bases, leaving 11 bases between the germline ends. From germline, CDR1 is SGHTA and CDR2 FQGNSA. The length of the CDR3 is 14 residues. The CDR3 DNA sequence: TGTGCCAGCAGCTTATCTCGGGGGTACTACGAGCAGTACTTC. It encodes CASSLSRGYYEQYF.

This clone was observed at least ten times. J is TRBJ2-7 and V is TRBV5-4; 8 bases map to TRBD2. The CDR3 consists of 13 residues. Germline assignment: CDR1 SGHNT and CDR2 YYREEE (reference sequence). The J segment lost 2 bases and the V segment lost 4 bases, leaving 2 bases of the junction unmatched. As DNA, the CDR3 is TGTGCCAGCAGCGTCGGGGGGGCCTACGAGCAGTACTTC. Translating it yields CASSVGGAYEQYF.

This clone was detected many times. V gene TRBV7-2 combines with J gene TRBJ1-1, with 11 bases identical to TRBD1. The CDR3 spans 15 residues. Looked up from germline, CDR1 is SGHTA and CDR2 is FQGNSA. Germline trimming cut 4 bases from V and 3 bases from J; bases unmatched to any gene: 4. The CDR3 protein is CASSSDRGRDTEAFF. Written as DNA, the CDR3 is TGTGCCAGCAGCTCGGACAGGGGGCGCGACACTGAAGCTTTCTTT.

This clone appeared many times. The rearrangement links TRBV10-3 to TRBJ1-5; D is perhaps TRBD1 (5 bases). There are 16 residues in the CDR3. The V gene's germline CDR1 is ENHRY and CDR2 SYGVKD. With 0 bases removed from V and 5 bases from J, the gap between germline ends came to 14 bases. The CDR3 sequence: CAISESSFRGDQPQHF. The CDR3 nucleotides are TGTGCCATCAGTGAGTCAAGCTTCCGGGGGGATCAGCCCCAGCATTTT.

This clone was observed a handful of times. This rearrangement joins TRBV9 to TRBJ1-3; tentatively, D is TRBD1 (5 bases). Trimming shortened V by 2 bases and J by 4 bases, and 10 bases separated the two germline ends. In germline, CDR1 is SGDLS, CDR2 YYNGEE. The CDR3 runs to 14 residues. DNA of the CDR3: TGTGCCAGCAGCGTTGGGACTCCAGGAAACACCATATATTTT. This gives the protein CASSVGTPGNTIYF.

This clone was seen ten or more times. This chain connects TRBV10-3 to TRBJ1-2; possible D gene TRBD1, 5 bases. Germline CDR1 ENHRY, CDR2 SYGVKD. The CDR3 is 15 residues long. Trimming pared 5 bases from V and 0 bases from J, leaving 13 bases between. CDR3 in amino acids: CAISSLGQANYGYTF. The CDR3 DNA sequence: TGTGCCATCAGTAGTCTCGGACAAGCTAACTATGGCTACACCTTC.

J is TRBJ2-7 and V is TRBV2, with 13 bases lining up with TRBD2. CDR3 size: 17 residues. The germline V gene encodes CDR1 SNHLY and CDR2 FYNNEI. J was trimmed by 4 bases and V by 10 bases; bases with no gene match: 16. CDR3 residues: CAIYRERGLAGEYEQYF. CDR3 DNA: TGTGCCATCTACAGGGAACGAGGACTAGCGGGAGAGTACGAGCAGTACTTC.